At least ten counts were recorded for the clone carrying this T cell receptor beta chain. The sample belongs to a study of response to subunit inactivated influenza vaccine. V lost 1 base and J lost 4, with 9 bases in between. Per the germline V gene, CDR1 is DFQATT and CDR2 is SNEGSKA (reference sequence). There are 13 residues in the CDR3. Via MiXCR, TCRdb re-called the RT-PCR reads, giving one row per CDR3 protein. This sample carries about 780,000 distinct CDR3 sequences, less than 20% of them seen once, and the ten largest clones take about a tenth. The V call is TRBV20-1, the J call TRBJ2-3, with D unclear. This sample comprised PBMCs from blood, obtained more than 4 days after vaccination. This clonotype was obtained from a middle-aged man who received an inactivated influenza vaccine. For the CDR3, the DNA is TGCAGTGCTAGAGCTTTAGTGGCAGATACGCAGTATTTT. Translating gives CSARALVADTQYF.